Listed here are 17 T cell receptor beta chains from one sample, sequenced in a study of a mutant IDH1 vaccine in newly diagnosed glioma. The time point here: week 11, during vaccination. In every dose of vaccine, 300 ug of mutant IDH1 20-mer peptide was given alongside topical imiquimod. Only in-frame clones appear in the TCRdb table, and some are missing; sequencing was by immunoSEQ multiplex PCR. The repertoire holds tens of thousands of clones, approximately 84% seen once, with roughly 9% in the top ten. No antigen has been assigned to these receptors. Sequences were derived from PBMCs, sampled from a glioma patient whose treatment included an IDH1 peptide vaccine. Source of these receptors: a woman aged 50 to 65 with glioma.

This chain links TRBV5-6 with TRBJ2-2, with D unresolved. The V gene's germline CDR1 is SGHDT and CDR2 YYEEEE. CDR3 length: 16 residues. V was shortened by 0 bases and J by 0 bases, with 9 bases between the two germline ends. CDR3 DNA sequence: TGTGCCAGCAGCTTGGTGGGGATATCGAACACCGGGGAGCTGTTTTTT. It codes for CASSLVGISNTGELFF.

The J gene is TRBJ2-3, the V gene TRBV6-4; no clear D. Germline-derived CDR1 and CDR2 are MRHNA and SNTAGT. Trimming removed 3 bases at V and 2 bases at J, with 6 bases between. The CDR3 contains 13 residues. CDR3: CASSETFTDTQYF. The DNA for the CDR3 is TGTGCCAGCAGTGAGACCTTCACAGATACGCAGTATTTT.

This rearrangement joins TRBV4-1 to TRBJ2-7; tentative D call: TRBD1 (6 bases). CDR3 length equals 13 residues. Germline CDR1 and CDR2: MGHRA and YSYEKL. V lost 6 bases and J lost 6, with 15 bases in between. This CDR3 reads CASSHDSRGEQYF. The CDR3 DNA is TGCGCCAGCAGTCATGACAGCAGGGGCGAGCAGTACTTC.

The chain has TRBV4-3 and TRBJ1-2, with TRBD1 matching 7 bases. CDR3 length equals 14 residues. Germline V lookup: CDR1 LGHNA, CDR2 YSLEER. Germline trimming cut 3 bases from V and 4 bases from J; bases unmatched to any gene: 5. The CDR3 reads CASSHNEGAYGYTF. The CDR3 DNA follows: TGCGCCAGCAGCCACAATGAGGGGGCCTATGGCTACACCTTC.

The V call is TRBV6-5, the J call TRBJ1-3, with 10 bases fitting TRBD1. J was trimmed by 4 bases and V by 8 bases; bases with no gene match: 2. Germline loops: CDR1 MNHEY, CDR2 SVGAGI. The CDR3 runs to 13 residues. CDR3 region: CASGQGGGNTIYF. The CDR3 DNA is TGTGCCAGCGGACAGGGGGGAGGAAACACCATATATTTT.

The chain uses TRBV27 and TRBJ1-5, with a weak D call TRBD1 (5 bases). The V end was cut by 0 bases, the J end by 4 bases, with 10 bases between. The V gene's germline CDR1 is MNHEY and CDR2 SMNVEV (reference sequence). CDR3 length: 15 amino acids. The CDR3 DNA reads as TGTGCCAGCAGTTTATCGGGGGGAGCGAATCAGCCCCAGCATTTT. The encoded protein is CASSLSGGANQPQHF.

The chain links TRBV5-5 to TRBJ2-7; D not resolved. V lost 4 bases and J 2 bases, leaving 13 bases between the germline ends. The CDR3 spans 14 residues. Per germline, CDR1 SGHKS and CDR2 YYEKEE (reference sequence). In DNA form, the CDR3 reads TGTGCCAGCAGCCCCGGACCGGACCCCTACGAGCAGTACTTC. Its translation is CASSPGPDPYEQYF.

The CDR3 protein is CASSPGEYGYTF. The CDR3 nucleotides are TGTGCCAGCAGTCCAGGGGAGTATGGCTACACCTTC. The rearrangement uses TRBV25-1 and TRBJ1-2, with D tentatively TRBD1 (6 bases). Trimming left V 5 bases short and J 5 bases short, with 9 bases between. The CDR3 contains 12 residues. Germline V lookup: CDR1 MGHDK, CDR2 SYGVNS.

J is TRBJ2-5 and V is TRBV5-1; D perhaps matches TRBD2 (5 bases). The J call may be mistaken, given a closer DNA end match to TRBJ2-7. CDR3 length: 14 amino acids. Germline V gene sequence: CDR1 SGHRS, CDR2 YFSETQ. The chain's CDR3 is CASSRDYYAYEQYF. The CDR3 DNA reads as TGCGCCAGCAGCCGGGATTACTATGCCTACGAGCAGTACTTC.

This clone was detected only a few times. V gene TRBV27 combines with J gene TRBJ1-6; perhaps TRBD1 as D (6 bases). This CDR3 spans 17 amino acids. V was cut by 3 bases and J by 0 bases, with 12 bases left in between. CDR1 MNHEY and CDR2 SMNVEV come from the germline V gene (reference sequence). CDR3 loop: CASSFSTGLSYNSPLHF. CDR3 DNA: TGTGCCAGCAGTTTCTCGACAGGCCTCTCCTATAATTCACCCCTCCACTTT.

The chain is built from TRBV6-4 and TRBJ1-3, with TRBD1 as a possible D gene (6 bases). The V gene's germline CDR1 is MRHNA and CDR2 SNTAGT. Deletions cut 10 bases from V and 3 bases from J, with 22 bases between. The CDR3 runs to 16 residues. CDR3 loop: CATRERRGQVGNTIYF. The CDR3 DNA follows: TGTGCCACCAGGGAGCGTCGGGGGCAGGTTGGAAACACCATATATTTT.

This clone was counted once. The chain links TRBV30 to TRBJ1-5; D ambiguous. The CDR3 runs to 13 residues. Trimming left V 4 bases short and J 0 bases short, with 7 bases between. Germline V gene sequence: CDR1 GTSNPN, CDR2 SVGIG (reference sequence). Here the CDR3 DNA reads TGTGCCTGGACAGAGGCTAGCAATCAGCCCCAGCATTTT. It specifies CAWTEASNQPQHF.

The chain links TRBV20-1 to TRBJ1-2, with D uncertain. Trimming removed 6 bases from V and 6 bases from J, with 11 bases in between. CDR3 length: 11 residues. Germline V gene sequence: CDR1 DFQATT, CDR2 SNEGSKA (reference sequence). This CDR3 is CSATQRDGYTF. In nucleotides, the CDR3 is TGCAGTGCAACACAGAGGGATGGCTACACCTTC.

The J gene is TRBJ1-1, the V gene TRBV5-1; 9 bases are shared with TRBD1. The junction had 9 bases not matched to a gene; V was cut back by 4 bases and J by 5 bases. CDR1 and CDR2 from the germline V gene are SGHRS and YFSETQ. The CDR3 has 15 amino acids. The CDR3 DNA sequence: TGCGCCAGCAGCGCCTCGACAGGGGGGGAGACTGAAGCTTTCTTT. Encoded protein: CASSASTGGETEAFF.

The chain recombines TRBV10-3 with TRBJ1-5; the D gene is possibly TRBD1 (5 bases). Germline assignment: CDR1 ENHRY and CDR2 SYGVKD. This CDR3 contains 13 residues. The V end was cut by 8 bases, the J end by 3 bases, with 11 bases between. The CDR3 region has the DNA TGTGCCATCGGGGCAGGGAACAATCAGCCCCAGCATTTT. This codes for CAIGAGNNQPQHF.

The genes are TRBV11-3 and TRBJ2-5; a weak D match, TRBD2 (5 bases). The germline gives CDR1 SGHNT, CDR2 YENEEA. The CDR3 runs to 16 residues. Deletions cut 5 bases from V and 5 bases from J, with 21 bases between. The CDR3 loop reads CASSPPRTEPGETQYF. DNA for the CDR3: TGTGCCAGCAGCCCTCCAAGGACTGAACCTGGGGAGACCCAGTACTTC.

V and J are TRBV5-1 and TRBJ2-1; TRBD2 might be the D (5 bases). V was pared by 0 bases and J by 0 bases, with 13 bases between. The V gene's germline CDR1 is SGHRS and CDR2 YFSETQ. The CDR3 loop spans 17 amino acids. The CDR3 loop is CASSLAEWRSSYNEQFF. In DNA form, the CDR3 reads TGCGCCAGCAGCTTGGCCGAATGGAGGAGCTCCTACAATGAGCAGTTCTTC.